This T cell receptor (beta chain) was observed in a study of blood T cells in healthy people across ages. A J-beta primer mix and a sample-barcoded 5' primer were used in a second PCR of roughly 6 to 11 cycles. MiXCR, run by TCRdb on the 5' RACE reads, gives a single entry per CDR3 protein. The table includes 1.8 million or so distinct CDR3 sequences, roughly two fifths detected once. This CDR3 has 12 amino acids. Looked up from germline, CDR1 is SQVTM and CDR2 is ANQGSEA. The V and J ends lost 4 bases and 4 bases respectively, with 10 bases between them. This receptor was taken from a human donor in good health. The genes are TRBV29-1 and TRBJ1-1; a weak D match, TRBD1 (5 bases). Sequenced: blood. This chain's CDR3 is CSVGGGGTEAFF. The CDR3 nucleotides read TGCAGCGTTGGGGGGGGGGGCACTGAAGCTTTCTTT.